The clone carrying this TCR beta chain was seen at least ten times. Antigen specificity is unknown. The data stem from a study of blood T cells in healthy people across ages. Regarding the study as a whole: It was the long-lived donors that had more naive CD4+ cells and higher diversity than aged donors. As age increased, TCR beta diversity per million T cells fell in a roughly linear fashion. TCR beta diversity was tightly associated with the proportion of naive T cells.

Alongside a J-beta primer mix, a sample-barcoded 5' primer served in a second PCR lasting roughly 7 to 11 cycles. The template-switch adaptor was a 5' adaptor with 12 random nucleotides. It tagged each cDNA molecule. TCRdb re-analysed the 5' RACE reads in MiXCR, keeping a single row per CDR3 protein. Here the sample spans some 790,000 distinct CDR3 sequences, roughly 26% being singletons. There are 15 residues in the CDR3. Germline V gene data show CDR1 as SGHVS and CDR2 as FNYEAQ. V lost 0 bases, J lost 6 bases, and 12 bases lay in between. This chain uses TRBV7-6 with TRBJ1-5; possibly TRBD1 for D (5 bases). Input material: blood. The receptor comes from a woman aged 80 or older in good health. The CDR3 DNA follows: TGTGCCAGCAGCTTAGCGCGGGGGGTAGGTCAGCCCCAGCATTTT. This encodes CASSLARGVGQPQHF.